This T cell receptor beta chain was sequenced in a study of shared clonotypes between healthy human individuals. Produced via immunoSEQ multiplex PCR; TCRdb's table is partial and in-frame only. The table has roughly 650,000 clones, about 96% seen once. Terminally differentiated effector memory CD45RA+ cells were left out of the naive CD8 fraction, which was CD45RO-negative and positively selected for CCR7. In the case of this clone: This specimen includes other DNA sequences encoding the same CDR3.

The CDR3 is 14 amino acids. Trimming removed 2 bases at V and 4 bases at J, with 9 bases between. CDR1 and CDR2 from the germline V gene are MNHEY and SVGAGI. The source of this sequence is a woman aged 25 to 45 in good health. The rearrangement uses TRBV6-5 and TRBJ1-3; no reliable D call. Sequenced sample: naive CD8+ T cells sorted from blood. In DNA form, the CDR3 reads TGTGCCAGCAGTTACCGGGGTTCCGGAAACACCATATATTTT. Protein sequence: CASSYRGSGNTIYF.